The present TCR beta chain was sequenced within a study of identical twins. This clonotype was picked up many times. Its specificity is not known. MiXCR, run by TCRdb on the 5' RACE reads, gives a single entry per CDR3 protein. The sample shows about 220,000 distinct CDR3 sequences, around 6.8% of them seen only once. Study outcomes and limitations: With abundant cord blood beta clonotypes, insertions were fewer; memory repertoires showed no such pattern.

This sample also appeared in a second study, on yellow fever vaccine responses in identical twins. That paper notes: It has been reported that, in twins, the vaccine T cell response seemed partly convergent and partly personalized.

This clonotype was sampled from a woman aged 18 to 35 in good health. The sequencing sample was made of memory (CD45RO+) T cells sorted from blood.

The CDR3 is CSAYRGQETQYF. The CDR3 nucleotides are TGCAGCGCCTACAGGGGCCAAGAGACCCAGTACTTC. The chain is built from TRBV29-1 and TRBJ2-5; TRBD1 aligns across 7 bases. The V gene end was trimmed by 7 bases and the J gene end by 1 base; junction bases not matched to a gene: 3. The CDR3 loop spans 12 amino acids. Per the germline V gene, CDR1 is SQVTM and CDR2 is ANQGSEA.